This T cell receptor beta chain was recorded in a study of neurological immune-mediated disorders (dated by TCRdb to about 2019). Some background on the complete study: The study compared peripheral blood TCR-beta repertoires of HTLV-I-associated myelopathy (HAM/TSP) patients, multiple sclerosis patients and healthy controls using UMI-based sequencing. Longitudinal HAM/TSP donors and healthy donors each had 3 time-points at intervals of 3-40 months. The approximately 100 TCR-beta libraries included longitudinal samples, technical triplicates and paired sorted CD4+ and CD8+ T-cell subsets alongside PBMC samples. The cohort comprised about 68 subjects: 15 or so HAM/TSP patients, 35 or so multiple sclerosis patients and 20 or so healthy controls.

V loses 1 base of germline sequence and J loses 5 bases, and the interval between the two ends is 12 bases. Sequences SGHKS (CDR1) and YYEKEE (CDR2) are obtained from the germline V gene (reference sequence). There are 14 amino acids in the CDR3, from cysteine to phenylalanine inclusive. Of the read, only the CDR3 DNA is kept; its 42 bases are in frame from base 1. This specimen's time point label, per the study, means: longitudinal time-point 2. For the unsorted PBMC libraries, 2 million PBMCs were stored in RNAlater at -80 degrees C until RNA extraction and were used to generate the libraries. Peripheral blood underwent Ficoll-Hypaque density gradient centrifugation to isolate PBMCs, which were then cryopreserved in liquid nitrogen. In this sample, this clonotype turned up many times. This receptor's antigen is unknown. Nothing much larger sits one base from this clone, and base qualities are not available.

cDNA synthesis used template-switch 5'RACE with a primer carrying a 10-nucleotide random unique molecular identifier tagging each TCR transcript. Each sequencing run produced over 200 million TCR-beta sequences covering 15-18 subjects. The RNeasy kit was used to extract total RNA. The KAPA Real-time Library Amplification kit was used to amplify TCR-beta VDJ regions with primers targeting the TCR constant region and the 5'RACE anchor. A first PCR added sample indexes and Illumina adaptors, and a second PCR then raised library yield. After Ampure bead purification, the roughly 650 bp TCR product was size-selected on a 2% E-gel SizeSelection system. Before pooling, library quality was assessed on a Bioanalyzer, concentration was determined with Qubit, and library quantification was performed with the Kapa Library Quantification kit. An Illumina HiSeq 2500 sequenced the libraries paired-end 2 x 150 bp. To increase sequence diversity, roughly 25-31% phiX was spiked into each library pool. Processing in the source paper ran as follows. The quality-filtered reads were processed with the UMI-based MiGEC pipeline, whose error correction step removed more than 85% of the raw TCR sequences. IMGT germline references were used for alignment of VDJ genes, and clonotypes were defined by a unique CDR3 amino acid sequence together with V-J genes. Clonal expansion, Shannon diversity and CDR3 relatedness were evaluated with VDJtools (CalcPairwiseDistances, ClusterSamples), while phylogenetic trees were built in CLCbio workbench. Expanded clones were defined as having at least 8 unique UMIs, based on coefficient-of-variation modelling across technical triplicates. Using fastp trimming at Q25 and MiXCR clonotype assembly, TCRdb reanalyzed the public sequencing data and kept in-frame beta chains. Identical CDR3 proteins give one entry, which carries the most common genes and DNA. The V and J calls here are based on TCRdb, not the publication. This sample comprises roughly 98,000 distinct CDR3 sequences, roughly an eighth of them detected only once. Approximately 5% of the sample comes from the top ten.

The investigation overall reported the following: TCR clonal expansion was highest in HAM/TSP patients and lowest in MS patients, with MS patients falling below even healthy controls. No identical CDR3 amino acid sequences were found to be shared among expanded clones across subjects, suggesting that TCR-beta repertoires were private in all groups.

The rearrangement combines TRBV5-5 with TRBJ1-1, with no confident D gene call. Sequencing was done on a sample of PBMCs. This TCR derives from a female donor with HTLV-1-associated myelopathy (HAM/TSP). The CDR3: CASSLRTRGTEAFF. The bases read TGTGCCAGCAGCTTGCGTACAAGAGGGACTGAAGCTTTCTTT.